This T cell receptor beta chain was found in a study of shared clonotypes between healthy human individuals. Across the whole study: Used for every donor were three CD4 naive, three CD4 memory, two CD8 naive and one CD8 memory plate. Study conclusions and caveats: Lower generation probabilities were found for non-shared clonotypes than for those shared by all four donors.

Adult donors, all healthy and HIV-negative, had no recent acute infections or vaccinations. The table came from immunoSEQ multiplex PCR; TCRdb's copy has only in-frame clones and leaves some out. The table shows approximately 2,000,000 clones, with 92% occurring only once. This CDR3 spans 15 amino acids. Trimming took 4 bases from V and 3 from J, leaving 16 bases between them. CDR1 is MNHEY, CDR2 SVGAGI, per germline. For this clone: Its antigen is not identified.

The sequence came from a man in his late teens or twenties in good health. Some clones in this sample may be carry-over from other donors' samples. This chain joins TRBV6-5 and TRBJ2-7, with TRBD1 as a possible D gene (6 bases). The sequenced material came from naive CD4+ T cells from PBMCs. Regarding subset: CD45RA+ positively selected. CDR3 bases: TGTGCCAGCAGTTCTCATCTGGACAGTTACTACGAGCAGTACTTC. Residues: CASSSHLDSYYEQYF.